This TCR beta chain was sequenced during a study of OX40 agonist ivuxolimab in advanced cancers. This table comes from immunoSEQ multiplex PCR, and its TCRdb copy is limited to in-frame clones, with some not included. The sample contains approximately 84,000 clones, 85% to 95% of which appear only once. The ends lost 5 bases at V and 0 bases at J; junction bases unmatched: 6. Per the germline V gene, CDR1 is LNHDA and CDR2 is SQIVND (reference sequence). This CDR3 is built from 18 residues. This sequence joins TRBV19 and TRBJ2-2, with 13 bases matching TRBD2. The receptor's source is an adult with an advanced solid tumor such as melanoma, head and neck, liver or kidney cancer. The material sequenced was CD4+ or CD8+ T cells sorted from blood, taken in a trial of the OX40 agonist ivuxolimab. DNA for the CDR3: TGTGCCAGTAGTCTTGCCGGGACTAGCGGGACGAACACCGGGGAGCTGTTTTTT. It yields the protein CASSLAGTSGTNTGELFF.